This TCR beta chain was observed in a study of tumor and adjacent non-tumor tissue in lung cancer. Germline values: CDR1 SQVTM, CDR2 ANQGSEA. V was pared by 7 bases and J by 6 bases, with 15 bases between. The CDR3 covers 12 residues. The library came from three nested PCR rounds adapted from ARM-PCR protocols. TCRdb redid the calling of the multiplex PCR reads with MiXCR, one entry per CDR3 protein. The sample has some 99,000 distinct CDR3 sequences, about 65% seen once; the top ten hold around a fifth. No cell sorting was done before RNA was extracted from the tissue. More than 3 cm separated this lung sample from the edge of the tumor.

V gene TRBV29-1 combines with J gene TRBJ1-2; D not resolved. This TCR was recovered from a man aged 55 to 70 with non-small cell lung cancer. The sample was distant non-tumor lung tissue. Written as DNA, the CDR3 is TGCAGCGCCGCCGTGACAAGGAATGGCTACACCTTC. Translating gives CSAAVTRNGYTF. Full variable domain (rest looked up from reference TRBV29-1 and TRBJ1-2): SAVISQKPSRDICQRGTSLTIQCQVDSQVTMMFWYRQQPGQSLTLIATANQGSEATYESGFVIDKFPISRPNLTFSTLTVSNMSPEDSSIYLCSAAVTRNGYTFGSGTRLTVV.